The T cell receptor (beta chain) described here comes from a study of OX40 agonist ivuxolimab in advanced cancers. Background on the whole study: Ivuxolimab was a fully human IgG2 agonistic monoclonal antibody targeting the costimulatory receptor OX40 (CD134). Intravenous ivuxolimab was administered to patients every 2 weeks at six dose levels: 0.01, 0.1, 0.3, 1.5, 3 and 10 mg/kg. Among the roughly 50 dose-escalation patients, approximately 20 had hepatocellular carcinoma, approximately 15 melanoma, 9 renal cell carcinoma and 9 head and neck cancer. A male proportion of roughly 80% and a mean age of roughly 55 years, ranging from about 20 to 80, were recorded for the dose-escalation cohort. Prior anti-PD-1, anti-PD-L1 or anti-CTLA-4 therapy was permitted, and less than 45% of dose-escalation patients had received checkpoint inhibitors. Partial responses occurred in three dose-escalation patients, of whom one had hepatocellular carcinoma and two had cutaneous melanoma. The purpose of peripheral TCRbeta sequencing was to test whether ivuxolimab changed TCR sequence diversity and led to clonal T-cell expansion. The monotherapy dose-escalation portion (N of about 50 patients) of the phase I ivuxolimab trial is reported in the paper.

Summary of the overall study and its limitations: Partial responders in the 0.1-3.0 mg/kg groups had among the lowest normalized peripheral clonal expansion, especially among CD8+ T cells. At doses from 0.1 to 3.0 mg/kg, clonal expansion was seen in both CD4+ and CD8+ blood T cells between baseline and week 6. After ivuxolimab, more expanded clones were found on average in CD8+ T cells than in CD4+ T cells. The antigen specificity of the peripheral T cells that underwent clonal expansion was not determined. Low levels of normalized T-cell clonal expansion were also shown by some nonresponding patients.

The trial excluded patients who had a history of autoimmune disease or were on systemic immunosuppression. Peripheral blood for TCR sequencing was collected from all dose cohorts at baseline, on cycle 4 day 1, and on cycle 7 day 1. The samples were taken from a phase I, first-in-human, multicenter, open-label dose-escalation trial of ivuxolimab. Adults with locally advanced or metastatic melanoma, renal cell carcinoma, hepatocellular carcinoma or head and neck squamous cell carcinoma were enrolled in the trial. Before TCR sequencing, CD4+ T cells and CD8+ T cells were sorted from peripheral blood as separate populations. To sequence the TCRbeta CDR3 region, genomic DNA was isolated from the sorted cells. The immunoSEQ Assay was used to sequence the TCRbeta CDR3 regions. Imported from immuneACCESS, the table was reduced by TCRdb to in-frame sequences with V and J called. These copies leave out some clones; in studies compared against another copy, an unresolved V gene accounts for under half, and the cause of the remainder is not known. The sample yields 60,000 to 65,000 clones; approximately 80% were counted once. The top ten clones comprise 1.5% to 2.5% of the sample.

On this clone itself: Which antigen it targets is not known. There are no base qualities to consult, and no much larger clone falls within one base.

CDR1 and CDR2, looked up from the germline V gene, are KGHSH and LQKENI. A distance of 10 bases separates the germline ends of V and J, which lose 4 bases and 0 bases respectively. The CDR3 covers 14 residues, taking in both the cysteine and the phenylalanine. The read is trimmed to its CDR3 DNA, 42 bases read in frame from base 1. Recombination connected TRBV18 to TRBJ2-7, and TRBD2 may be the D gene, going by 5 matching bases. The clonotype was recovered from an adult with an advanced solid tumor such as melanoma, head and neck, liver or kidney cancer. The starting material was CD4+ or CD8+ T cells sorted from blood, obtained in a trial of the OX40 agonist ivuxolimab. The CDR3: CASSLTGNSYEQYF. The bases are TGTGCCAGCTCACTGACCGGGAACTCCTACGAGCAGTACTTC.